This entry lists 10 T cell receptor beta chains sequenced from one sample in a study of shared clonotypes between healthy human individuals. The data were produced by immunoSEQ multiplex PCR, yet TCRdb's version contains in-frame clones alone and is incomplete. The sample consists of 2 million to 2.5 million clones, nearly 97% of them appearing once. The specimen was naive CD4+ T cells sorted from blood. This sample's subset: CD45RA+ positively selected. The receptors come from a man aged 18-30 years in good health.

The V gene is TRBV7-2, the J gene TRBJ1-1; perhaps TRBD1 as D (5 bases). V lost 3 bases and J lost 7, with 12 bases in between. From germline, CDR1 is SGHTA and CDR2 FQGNSA. The CDR3 length is 13 residues. The CDR3 sequence: CASSFQGRGEAFF. In DNA, the CDR3 is TGTGCCAGCAGCTTCCAGGGAAGGGGTGAAGCTTTCTTT.

About this clone itself: The sample holds other DNA sequences that translate to the same CDR3. The chain links TRBV9 to TRBJ2-2; no reliable D call. Trimming removed 0 bases from V and 6 bases from J, with 3 bases in between. The CDR3 has 12 amino acids. Germline V lookup: CDR1 SGDLS, CDR2 YYNGEE. The CDR3 coding sequence is TGTGCCAGCAGCGTAGAGGCCGGGGAGCTGTTTTTT. It encodes CASSVEAGELFF.

The gene calls are TRBV7-2 and TRBJ1-6; possibly TRBD1 for D (5 bases). V was clipped by 1 base and J by 8 bases, with 12 bases between them. The V gene's germline CDR1 is SGHTA and CDR2 FQGNSA. This CDR3 contains 15 residues. CDR3 sequence reads: CASSLGGAGHSPLHF. The CDR3 bases are TGTGCCAGCAGCTTAGGAGGGGCCGGGCATTCACCCCTCCACTTT.

The chain uses TRBV4-3 and TRBJ1-3; D might be TRBD1 (5 bases). V lost 8 bases, J lost 0 bases, and 11 bases lay in between. The V gene's germline CDR1 is LGHNA and CDR2 YSLEER. This CDR3 has 14 residues. The CDR3 is CASGDGNSGNTIYF. In DNA, the CDR3 is TGCGCCAGCGGGGACGGCAACTCTGGAAACACCATATATTTT.

This chain uses TRBV11-3 with TRBJ2-2; D is unclear. CDR3 size: 15 residues. V was shortened by 5 bases and J by 4 bases, with 14 bases between the two germline ends. Germline V gene lookup returns CDR1 SGHNT and CDR2 YENEEA. The CDR3 DNA sequence: TGTGCCAGCAGCACGGGTGGGCTGAGCACCGGGGAGCTGTTTTTT. Its translation: CASSTGGLSTGELFF.

This chain uses TRBV4-1 with TRBJ2-7; perhaps D is TRBD1 or TRBD2 (5 bases each). Trimming pared 4 bases from V and 7 bases from J, leaving 23 bases between. In germline, CDR1 is MGHRA, CDR2 YSYEKL. The CDR3 totals 16 residues. The DNA for the CDR3 is TGCGCCAGCAGCCTCGCCCCGGGACCCTTCCTTGAAGAGCAGTACTTC. Its translation: CASSLAPGPFLEEQYF.

The chain joins TRBV29-1 to TRBJ1-2; D is ambiguous. The V end was cut by 1 base, the J end by 7 bases, with 7 bases between. This CDR3 comprises 11 residues. CDR1 is SQVTM and CDR2 is ANQGSEA in the germline V gene. CDR3 protein: CSVEVLGGYTF. The CDR3 bases are TGCAGCGTTGAAGTTTTAGGTGGCTACACCTTC.

The sample holds one count of this clone. V is TRBV19 and J is TRBJ2-7, with 11 bases aligning to TRBD1. With 5 bases clipped from V and 3 bases from J, the junction kept 9 bases outside the gene matches. CDR1 and CDR2 from the germline V gene are LNHDA and SQIVND (reference sequence). The CDR3 loop spans 16 amino acids. CDR3 amino acids: CASSPLQGQGGYEQYF. The CDR3 DNA reads as TGTGCCAGTAGTCCTCTACAGGGACAGGGGGGCTACGAGCAGTACTTC.

The V and J genes are TRBV28 and TRBJ2-7; perhaps TRBD2 as D (5 bases). The V and J ends lost 5 bases and 2 bases respectively, with 19 bases between them. The V gene's germline CDR1 is MDHEN and CDR2 SYDVKM. This CDR3 spans 16 amino acids. The DNA for the CDR3 is TGTGCCAGCAGTAAATCGCCAAATTTGGGAGCCTACGAGCAGTACTTC. It translates to CASSKSPNLGAYEQYF.

This sequence joins TRBV6-5 and TRBJ2-2; maybe TRBD2 (5 bases). V lost 10 bases and J lost 8, with 20 bases in between. CDR3 length equals 14 residues. Looked up from germline, CDR1 is MNHEY and CDR2 is SVGAGI. The CDR3 nucleotides read TGTGCCACCAGACGGGGAACTGATCCGGGGGAGCTGTTTTTT. It yields the protein CATRRGTDPGELFF.